The 9 T cell receptor beta chains reported below all come from one sample, sequenced in a study of blood T cell repertoires in COVID-19. Clones were sequenced by immunoSEQ multiplex PCR, and TCRdb holds only the in-frame ones, with some missing. The table shows 150,000 to 180,000 clones, with approximately 86% occurring only once. The sequenced sample consisted of peripheral blood. The receptors stem from a man between 60 and 70 years old with COVID-19, enrolled during active disease.

This chain uses TRBV27 with TRBJ1-5, with 8 positions matching TRBD1. After removal of 8 bases from V and 0 bases from J, the junction contained 6 bases not matched to a gene. Germline CDR1 and CDR2: MNHEY and SMNVEV (reference sequence). The CDR3 runs to 15 residues. This CDR3 reads CASADRAFSNQPQHF. The CDR3 region has the DNA TGTGCCAGCGCGGACAGGGCCTTTAGCAATCAGCCCCAGCATTTT.

There are many counts of this clone. V is TRBV9 and J is TRBJ2-1; 9 nucleotides match TRBD1. V lost 3 bases to trimming and J lost 6 bases; unmatched junction nucleotides: 7. Germline CDR1 is SGDLS and CDR2 is YYNGEE. There are 15 residues in the CDR3. The CDR3 loop reads CASSEGTGQSNEQFF. The CDR3 DNA is TGTGCCAGCAGCGAGGGGACAGGGCAGTCCAATGAGCAGTTCTTC.

J is TRBJ2-7 and V is TRBV5-6; 8 nucleotides align to TRBD1. J gave up 0 bases and V 3 bases, and 8 bases lay outside the gene matches. Per the germline V gene, CDR1 is SGHDT and CDR2 is YYEEEE. This CDR3 spans 16 amino acids. CDR3 DNA: TGTGCCAGCAGCTCCAGGGACAGGACCGTCTCCTACGAGCAGTACTTC. Translation gives CASSSRDRTVSYEQYF. Supplemented by reference TRBV5-6 and TRBJ2-7, the full variable domain reads DAGVTQSPTHLIKTRGQQVTLRCSPKSGHDTVSWYQQALGQGPQFIFQYYEEEERQRGNFPDRFSGHQFPNYSSELNVNALLLGDSALYLCASSSRDRTVSYEQYFGPGTRLTVT.

This clone has just a few counts. The chain recombines TRBV2 with TRBJ2-5, with 15 bases lining up with TRBD2. Germline V gene sequence: CDR1 SNHLY, CDR2 FYNNEI. This CDR3 is 17 amino acids long. Unmatched junction bases numbered 8, after V lost 5 bases and J lost 4 bases. The CDR3 here is CASSRGLAGGPGETQYF. CDR3 nucleotides: TGTGCCAGCAGTCGTGGACTAGCGGGAGGGCCGGGAGAGACCCAGTACTTC.

V usage is TRBV15 and J usage is TRBJ1-3, with unresolved D. The CDR3 has 15 amino acids. V was cut by 0 bases and J by 0 bases, with 6 bases left in between. CDR1 is LNHNV and CDR2 is YYDKDF in the germline V gene (reference sequence). The CDR3 nucleotides read TGTGCCACCAGCAGAGATATGTCCTCTGGAAACACCATATATTTT. Translation gives CATSRDMSSGNTIYF.

The chain uses TRBV24-1 and TRBJ2-3; D might be TRBD1 (6 bases). Germline CDR1 KGHDR, CDR2 SFDVKD. This CDR3 is 16 amino acids long. Trimming cost V 7 bases and J 0 bases, with 16 bases left between them. CDR3 loop: CATSAGVGGSTDTQYF. DNA of the CDR3: TGTGCCACCAGCGCAGGGGTTGGCGGTAGCACAGATACGCAGTATTTT.

The rearrangement uses TRBV4-3 and TRBJ2-1, with 11 bases matching TRBD1. Germline CDR1 reads LGHNA; CDR2 reads YSLEER. The CDR3 sequence is 18 residues long. The V segment lost 5 bases and the J segment 6 bases; nucleotides outside the gene matches: 15. The CDR3 loop reads CASSSTTAGTGGRNEQFF. The CDR3 DNA follows: TGCGCCAGCAGCTCAACCACTGCCGGGACAGGGGGGCGCAATGAGCAGTTCTTC.

The V gene is TRBV5-8, the J gene TRBJ1-2; the D gene is possibly TRBD1 (6 bases). There are 14 residues in the CDR3. Germline CDR1 and CDR2: SGHTS and YDEGEE. Trimming left V 4 bases short and J 6 bases short, with 16 bases between. The CDR3 protein is CASSTGHPLNGYTF. CDR3 bases: TGTGCCAGCAGCACGGGACACCCTCTGAATGGCTACACCTTC.

The genes are TRBV23-1 and TRBJ1-6; 7 bases agree with TRBD1. TRBV23-1 counts as an open reading frame of uncertain function. This CDR3 comprises 17 residues. The trim removed 3 bases at V and 6 bases at J, leaving 11 bases unmatched. The CDR3 region has the DNA TGCGCCAGCAGTCAGCGTGCCCGGGACAGCTTTAATTCACCCCTCCACTTT. Its protein product is CASSQRARDSFNSPLHF.